This T cell receptor beta chain was profiled in a study of cytomegalovirus exposure and HLA in healthy donors. Germline CDR1 is SNHLY and CDR2 is FYNNEI. The CDR3 spans 16 residues. J lost 0 bases, V lost 7 bases, and 8 bases had no gene match. The primer mix had 60 Vbeta and 13 Jbeta primers. Method: immunoSEQ multiplex PCR; TCRdb's copy keeps in-frame clones and lacks some. The sample lists over 150,000 clones, 74% occurring once. The clonotype comes from a man aged 25-45 years in good health and CMV-seronegative. This rearrangement joins TRBV2 to TRBJ1-3; 8 nucleotides align to TRBD1. The sequenced sample consisted of PBMCs. The CDR3: CASTPGQGYSGNTIYF. The CDR3 coding sequence is TGTGCCAGCACCCCAGGACAGGGTTACTCTGGAAACACCATATATTTT. The whole variable domain, remainder taken from reference TRBV2 and TRBJ1-3, is EPEVTQTPSHQVTQMGQEVILRCVPISNHLYFYWYRQILGQKVEFLVSFYNNEISEKSEIFDDQFSVERPDGSNFTLKIRSTKLEDSAMYFCASTPGQGYSGNTIYFGEGSWLTVV.